The 22 T cell receptor beta chains listed next were all sequenced from one sample in a study of T cell responses to AZD1222 COVID-19 vaccine. The method was immunoSEQ multiplex PCR; TCRdb's version includes in-frame clones alone and lacks a portion of them. The sample contains some 120,000 clones, about nine tenths of which appear only once. Material: peripheral blood, obtained on day 0 of AZD1222 vaccination. The receptors originated from an adult in good health.

The V call is TRBV12-3 or TRBV12-4, the J call TRBJ2-7; a possible D gene is TRBD2 (5 bases). V shed 4 bases and J shed 9 bases, with 10 bases lying between them. The CDR3 consists of 11 residues. CDR3 sequence (DNA): TGTGCCAGCAGTTCAAGCGGAAGGCAGTACTTC. Translating gives CASSSSGRQYF.

This chain uses TRBV30 with TRBJ1-1; D remains unclear. The V end was cut by 5 bases, the J end by 5 bases, with 6 bases between. The germline CDR1 and CDR2 sequences are GTSNPN and SVGIG (reference sequence). The CDR3 runs 10 residues. The CDR3 sequence: CAWDRTEAFF. CDR3 bases: TGTGCCTGGGATCGGACTGAAGCTTTCTTT.

The chain employs TRBV7-2 and TRBJ1-3, with 10 bases fitting TRBD1. Germline CDR1 is SGHTA and CDR2 is FQGNSA. V trimming: 4 bases; J trimming: 7 bases; junction bases outside the gene matches: 7. The CDR3 sequence is 15 residues long. CDR3 bases: TGTGCCAGCAGCTCGGACAGGGGGACGTGGAACACCATATATTTT. It specifies CASSSDRGTWNTIYF. The complete variable domain, with remaining parts taken from reference TRBV7-2 and TRBJ1-3, reads GAGVSQSPSNKVTEKGKDVELRCDPISGHTALYWYRQSLGQGLEFLIYFQGNSAPDKSGLPSDRFSAERTGGSVSTLTIQRTQQEDSAVYLCASSSDRGTWNTIYFGEGSWLTVV.

CDR3 region: CASSLGPLRGEQYF. As DNA, the CDR3 is TGTGCCAGCAGCTTAGGGCCTCTTAGGGGCGAGCAGTACTTC. The chain has TRBV7-8 and TRBJ2-7; possible D gene TRBD1, 5 bases. Germline assignment: CDR1 SGHVS and CDR2 FQNEAQ. Trimming left V 1 base short and J 6 bases short, with 13 bases between. This CDR3 contains 14 residues.

CDR3 DNA: TGTGCCTGGAGTTTGGCCCGAAACACCGGGGAGCTGTTTTTT. Translation: CAWSLARNTGELFF. V is TRBV30 and J is TRBJ2-2; D is unclear. Trimming shortened V by 2 bases and J by 2 bases, and 9 bases separated the two germline ends. CDR1 and CDR2 (germline): GTSNPN, SVGIG (reference sequence). This CDR3 is 14 amino acids long.

The genes are TRBV27 and TRBJ2-3; 7 bases agree with TRBD1. From germline, CDR1 is MNHEY and CDR2 SMNVEV (reference sequence). J gave up 1 base and V 5 bases, and 18 bases lay outside the gene matches. The CDR3 is made up of 19 amino acids. CDR3 bases: TGTGCCAGCAGTCCCAAGGGGGCCCGGTCAAGATTGGGCACAGATACGCAGTATTTT. It is translated as CASSPKGARSRLGTDTQYF.

V usage is TRBV3-1 (or the pseudogene TRBV3-2) and J usage is TRBJ1-2; the D is unclear. Germline assignment: CDR1 LGHDT and CDR2 YNNKEL (reference sequence). This CDR3 contains 14 residues. V lost 4 bases and J lost 1, with 10 bases in between. Here the CDR3 reads CASSRSGINYGYTF. As DNA, the CDR3 is TGTGCCAGCAGCCGCTCCGGGATTAACTATGGCTACACCTTC.

V is TRBV4-1 and J is TRBJ1-5; no definite D call. There are 14 residues in the CDR3. The germline CDR1 and CDR2 sequences are MGHRA and YSYEKL. Trimming took 0 bases from V and 7 from J, leaving 10 bases between them. CDR3 loop: CASSQDEGTQPQHF. CDR3 sequence (DNA): TGCGCCAGCAGCCAAGATGAGGGAACCCAGCCCCAGCATTTT.

Worth noting for this clone: At one end, the junction sequence differs from germline, possibly due to a read error. The rearrangement joins TRBV28 to TRBJ2-3; D gene uncertain. Germline V gene data show CDR1 as MDHEN and CDR2 as SYDVKM. This CDR3 comprises 14 residues. This chain's CDR3 is CASSLTVAPFRSDF. For the CDR3, the DNA is TGTGCCAGCAGTTTGACTGTGGCTCCCTTTCGTTCGGATTTT.

The CDR3 DNA reads as TGTGCCAGCAGCTGGACAGGGGGAACCACAGATACGCAGTATTTT. Encoded protein: CASSWTGGTTDTQYF. The genes are TRBV7-3 and TRBJ2-3; the match to TRBD1 covers 10 bases. The junction had 3 bases not matched to a gene; V was cut back by 4 bases and J by 2 bases. The CDR3 is 15 residues long. Per germline, CDR1 SGHTA and CDR2 FQGTGA.

This chain links TRBV5-1 with TRBJ1-2; weak D call: TRBD1 (5 bases). Germline values: CDR1 SGHRS, CDR2 YFSETQ. The length of the CDR3 is 14 residues. The V end was cut by 6 bases, the J end by 4 bases, with 16 bases between. Written as DNA, the CDR3 is TGCGCCAGCACCCGAAAGGACGGGACCTATGGCTACACCTTC. This codes for CASTRKDGTYGYTF.

The chain combines TRBV18 with TRBJ2-7; D not resolved. The CDR3 covers 11 residues. The germline CDR1 and CDR2 sequences are KGHSH and LQKENI. Trimming left V 5 bases short and J 4 bases short, with 6 bases between. The CDR3 DNA reads TGTGCCAGCTCAGGACCTTACGAGCAGTACTTC. Translation gives CASSGPYEQYF.

The chain joins TRBV19 to TRBJ2-3; tentative D call: TRBD2 (6 bases). The CDR3 runs to 15 residues. V lost 5 bases, J lost 0 bases, and 12 bases lay in between. CDR1 is LNHDA and CDR2 is SQIVND in the germline V gene (reference sequence). CDR3: CASSVGGMSTDTQYF. The CDR3 DNA follows: TGTGCCAGTAGTGTTGGGGGGATGAGCACAGATACGCAGTATTTT.

This clone was counted a few times. The J gene is TRBJ1-2, the V gene TRBV30, with D possibly being TRBD1 (5 bases). The CDR3 spans 17 residues. V was clipped by 3 bases and J by 2 bases, with 22 bases between them. CDR1 and CDR2 (germline): GTSNPN, SVGIG (reference sequence). Written as DNA, the CDR3 is TGTGCCTGGAGCGACGTTCTTATAGGGACCGGGAACTATGGCTACACCTTC. It encodes CAWSDVLIGTGNYGYTF.

This chain joins TRBV10-1 and TRBJ2-1; a weak D match, TRBD1 (6 bases). The CDR3 has 13 residues. Trimming took 11 bases from V and 5 from J, leaving 16 bases between them. Looked up from germline, CDR1 is WNHNN and CDR2 is SYGVQD (reference sequence). For the CDR3, the DNA is TGCGCCGAACGACGGACAGATGACAATGAGCAGTTCTTC. It encodes CAERRTDDNEQFF.

This rearrangement joins TRBV5-6 to TRBJ2-7; 7 bases line up with TRBD1. J was trimmed by 4 bases and V by 4 bases; bases with no gene match: 14. The CDR3 is 16 amino acids. Germline CDR1 is SGHDT and CDR2 is YYEEEE. The DNA for the CDR3 is TGTGCCAGCAGCAAGTACAGGGGCCTCCCCGTTTACGAGCAGTACTTC. Amino acid sequence: CASSKYRGLPVYEQYF.

This chain connects TRBV4-1 to TRBJ2-4, with D possibly called TRBD1 or TRBD2 (5 bases each). CDR1 and CDR2 from the germline V gene are MGHRA and YSYEKL. Deletions cut 1 base from V and 3 bases from J, with 10 bases between. The CDR3 has 15 amino acids. Written as DNA, the CDR3 is TGCGCCAGCAGCCAAGGGGGGTTAGACAAAAACATTCAGTACTTC. Encoded protein: CASSQGGLDKNIQYF.

This clone occurred a few times. The chain employs TRBV27 and TRBJ2-7; D is perhaps TRBD1 (6 bases). The ends were cut back, 6 bases at V and 0 bases at J, with 9 bases in the middle. From germline, CDR1 is MNHEY and CDR2 SMNVEV (reference sequence). The length of the CDR3 is 13 residues. Written as DNA, the CDR3 is TGTGCCAGCAGGGGGACATACTCCTACGAGCAGTACTTC. Translation gives CASRGTYSYEQYF.

V is TRBV2 and J is TRBJ1-6; 8 nucleotides agree with TRBD1. Germline lookup yields CDR1 SNHLY and CDR2 FYNNEI. V dropped 6 bases and J dropped 7; count of bases not matched to a gene: 5. The CDR3 is 14 amino acids. The DNA of the CDR3 is TGTGCCAGCAGCGGACAGGGTGAGAATTCACCCCTCCACTTT. This codes for CASSGQGENSPLHF. The full variable domain, in which reference TRBV2 and TRBJ1-6 provide the parts outside the CDR3, is EPEVTQTPSHQVTQMGQEVILRCVPISNHLYFYWYRQILGQKVEFLVSFYNNEISEKSEIFDDQFSVERPDGSNFTLKIRSTKLEDSAMYFCASSGQGENSPLHFGNGTRLTVT.

The chain recombines TRBV3-1 (or the pseudogene TRBV3-2) with TRBJ2-1; possibly TRBD2 for D (6 bases). Germline V gives CDR1 LGHDT, CDR2 YNNKEL (reference sequence). CDR3 length equals 17 residues. V lost 4 bases, J lost 0 bases, and 16 bases lay in between. The CDR3 nucleotides are TGTGCCAGCAGCCCCCAGAGGGTAGCGGTCTCCTACAATGAGCAGTTCTTC. Encoded protein: CASSPQRVAVSYNEQFF.

The J gene is TRBJ2-7, the V gene TRBV5-1; D perhaps matches TRBD2 (7 bases). CDR3 length equals 15 residues. Germline loops: CDR1 SGHRS, CDR2 YFSETQ. The V and J ends lost 4 bases and 2 bases respectively, with 16 bases between them. The CDR3 protein is CASSRGAGDPYEQYF. The CDR3 region has the DNA TGCGCCAGCAGCCGGGGGGCGGGGGACCCCTACGAGCAGTACTTC.

This sequence joins TRBV18 and TRBJ1-2; D perhaps matches TRBD1 (6 bases). Deletions cut 3 bases from V and 4 bases from J, with 15 bases between. Germline CDR1 KGHSH, CDR2 LQKENI. The CDR3 is 15 amino acids. The CDR3 DNA is TGTGCCAGCTCACCCAGCGGGACAACCTCCTATGGCTACACCTTC. Translating gives CASSPSGTTSYGYTF.